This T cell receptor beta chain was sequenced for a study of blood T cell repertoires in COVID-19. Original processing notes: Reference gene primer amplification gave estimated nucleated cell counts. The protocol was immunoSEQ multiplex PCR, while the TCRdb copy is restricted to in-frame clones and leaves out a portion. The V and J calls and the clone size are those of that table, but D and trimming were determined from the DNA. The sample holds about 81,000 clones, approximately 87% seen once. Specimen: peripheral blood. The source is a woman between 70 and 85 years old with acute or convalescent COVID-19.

CDR3 region: CAWSDGRYGYTF. DNA of the CDR3: TGTGCCTGGAGTGACGGTAGATATGGCTACACCTTC. The chain employs TRBV30 and TRBJ1-2; no firm D call. CDR1 is GTSNPN and CDR2 is SVGIG in the germline V gene (reference sequence). The V end lost 1 base, the J end lost 5 bases, and 8 bases lay between the germline ends. The CDR3 consists of 12 residues.